The sequence of this T cell receptor (beta chain) was determined in a study of control samples from healthy donors and cancer patients. This clone has a single count. Using immunoSEQ multiplex PCR, the repertoire was profiled, and TCRdb retains in-frame clones only, with some absent. The sample includes about 170,000 clones, 91% of them seen just once. Germline assignment: CDR1 MGHRA and CDR2 YSYEKL. With 0 bases removed from V and 6 bases from J, the gap between germline ends came to 12 bases. The CDR3 has 14 residues. The chain joins TRBV4-1 to TRBJ2-7, with D perhaps matching TRBD2 (6 bases). The source material was blood. This TCR was recovered from a woman aged 30 to 39 in good health. The CDR3 region has the DNA TGCGCCAGCAGCCAAGATCGGAGGGGCGGCGAGCAGTACTTC. It translates to CASSQDRRGGEQYF.